The source of this T cell receptor (beta chain) is a study of CD8 T cells in ankylosing spondylitis. From germline, CDR1 is SNHLY and CDR2 FYNNEI. This CDR3 comprises 14 residues. J was trimmed by 8 bases and V by 4 bases; bases with no gene match: 6. Worth noting for this clonotype: Its antigen is unknown.

Scientists made TCR beta libraries using quantitative 5'-RACE with molecular barcodes. TCRdb reprocessed the 5' RACE reads with MiXCR, giving one entry per CDR3 protein. The profile shows more than 600,000 distinct CDR3 sequences, 15% to 20% of them singletons. Findings of the study overall: Among TCR beta sequences, a motif of eight highly homologous variants appeared characteristic of ankylosing spondylitis blood. From matched ankylosing spondylitis synovial fluid, disease-linked clones were reportedly recovered at significantly enriched levels.

This receptor was identified in a male donor with ankylosing spondylitis. The chain carries TRBV2 and TRBJ1-4; TRBD1 matches at 8 bases. Sequencing used blood, either unsorted or a sorted T cell fraction (not recorded which). DNA of the CDR3: TGTGCCAGCAGTGCACGGACAGGGAGGGAAAAACTGTTTTTT. This gives the protein CASSARTGREKLFF.